Listed here are 10 T cell receptor beta chains from one sample, sequenced in a study of vaccination and CD4 T cells after COVID-19. No antigen has been assigned to these receptors. With the Oncomine TCR Beta short-read assay, DNA from cultured CD4+ T cells was sequenced. TCRdb used MiXCR to reprocess the PCR reads, holding one entry per CDR3 protein. The data show about 12,000 distinct CDR3 sequences, 40% to 55% seen once. This sample's treatment: approximately 9-day PBMC culture with coronavirus spike peptide pools or control peptides (ViraFEST assay). Sequencing input: CD4+ T cells from blood, cultured in vitro. The receptors stem from a human donor who had recovered from COVID-19.

The rearrangement links TRBV6-1 to TRBJ2-5; the D is unclear. This CDR3 comprises 15 residues. The germline gives CDR1 MNHNS, CDR2 SASEGT. Trimming shortened V by 2 bases and J by 5 bases, and 15 bases separated the two germline ends. CDR3 protein: CASSERSDGRETQYF. The CDR3 nucleotides read TGTGCCAGCAGTGAACGGAGTGACGGTCGGGAGACCCAGTACTTC.

The chain is built from TRBV7-3 and TRBJ2-2, with no clear D. This CDR3 contains 13 residues. V shed 3 bases and J shed 6 bases, with 8 bases lying between them. Germline assignment: CDR1 SGHTA and CDR2 FQGTGA. The DNA of the CDR3 is TGTGCCAGCAGCTTTACGACTGCCGGGGAGCTGTTTTTT. Its translation is CASSFTTAGELFF.

The gene calls are TRBV6-1 and TRBJ1-3; the match to TRBD1 covers 7 bases. The CDR3 consists of 18 residues. J was trimmed by 3 bases and V by 7 bases; bases with no gene match: 18. CDR1 is MNHNS and CDR2 is SASEGT in the germline V gene. CDR3 protein: CASTPQGRTGFYGNTIYF. CDR3 nucleotide sequence: TGTGCCAGCACTCCCCAAGGAAGGACAGGCTTCTATGGAAACACCATATATTTT.

This clonotype showed up just a few times. The chain couples TRBV7-9 to TRBJ2-1; D is perhaps TRBD2 (6 bases). This CDR3 has 15 residues. Germline V gene lookup returns CDR1 SEHNR and CDR2 FQNEAQ (reference sequence). V lost 1 base to trimming and J lost 2 bases, with 9 bases between them. The chain's CDR3 is CASSLGASAYNEQFF. CDR3 nucleotide sequence: TGTGCCAGCAGCTTAGGAGCTAGCGCCTACAATGAGCAGTTCTTC.

This clonotype was found a few times. The V call is TRBV6-2 or TRBV6-3, the J call TRBJ2-5, with D possibly being TRBD2 (6 bases). CDR1 and CDR2 from the germline V gene are MNHEY and SVGEGT. The germline V and J ends were trimmed by 2 bases and 1 base, with 11 bases remaining between them. The CDR3 loop spans 15 amino acids. The CDR3 here is CASSYMWEAQETQYF. CDR3 in DNA: TGTGCCAGCAGTTACATGTGGGAGGCCCAAGAGACCCAGTACTTC.

This sequence joins TRBV28 and TRBJ1-2; no definite D call. Germline-derived CDR1 and CDR2 are MDHEN and SYDVKM. V was trimmed by 2 bases and J by 2 bases, leaving 3 bases between them. CDR3 length: 12 amino acids. The CDR3 DNA is TGTGCCAGCAGTTTAGGGAACTATGGCTACACCTTC. This encodes CASSLGNYGYTF.

The V and J genes are TRBV20-1 and TRBJ2-5, with 8 positions matching TRBD2. Germline values: CDR1 DFQATT, CDR2 SNEGSKA (reference sequence). CDR3 length: 13 residues. V lost 6 bases and J lost 1; bases outside the gene matches: 4. As DNA, the CDR3 is TGCAGTGCACCCGCGGGGGGCCAAGAGACCCAGTACTTC. Translated: CSAPAGGQETQYF.

The gene calls are TRBV6-1 and TRBJ2-1; 8 nucleotides agree with TRBD2. Germline CDR1 is MNHNS and CDR2 is SASEGT. V lost 6 bases to trimming and J lost 0 bases; unmatched junction nucleotides: 7. This CDR3 region has 16 residues. This chain's CDR3 is CASRTIAGSSYNEQFF. The DNA of the CDR3 is TGTGCCAGCAGGACCATAGCGGGAAGCTCCTACAATGAGCAGTTCTTC.

This chain connects TRBV6-5 to TRBJ1-2; TRBD1 aligns across 8 bases. V lost 3 bases to trimming and J lost 6 bases; unmatched junction nucleotides: 3. Per germline, CDR1 MNHEY and CDR2 SVGAGI. CDR3 length: 13 residues. CDR3 nucleotides: TGTGCCAGCAGTTATGACAGGGGAAATGGCTACACCTTC. Translating gives CASSYDRGNGYTF.

The chain links TRBV28 to TRBJ2-3, with D uncertain. This CDR3 comprises 12 residues. Trimming pared 2 bases from V and 6 bases from J, leaving 6 bases between. CDR1 MDHEN and CDR2 SYDVKM come from the germline V gene. CDR3 coding DNA: TGTGCCAGCAGTTTAGTGGTGGATACGCAGTATTTT. Translated: CASSLVVDTQYF. The variable domain in full, with the rest retrieved from reference TRBV28 and TRBJ2-3, is DVKVTQSSRYLVKRTGEKVFLECVQDMDHENMFWYRQDPGLGLRLIYFSYDVKMKEKGDIPEGYSVSREKKERFSLILESASTNQTSMYLCASSLVVDTQYFGPGTRLTVL.